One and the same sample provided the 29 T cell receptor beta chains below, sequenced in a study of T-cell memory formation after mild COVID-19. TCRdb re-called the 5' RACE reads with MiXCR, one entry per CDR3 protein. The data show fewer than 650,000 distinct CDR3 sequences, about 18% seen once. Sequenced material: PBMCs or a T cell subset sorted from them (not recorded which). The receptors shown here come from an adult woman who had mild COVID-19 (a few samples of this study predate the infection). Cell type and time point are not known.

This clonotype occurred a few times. CDR3 loop: CASSYSPRLAGVLTGELFF. The CDR3 DNA reads as TGTGCCAGCAGTTACTCGCCTAGACTAGCGGGAGTCCTCACCGGGGAGCTGTTTTTT. V is TRBV6-2 or TRBV6-3 and J is TRBJ2-2, with 12 bases identical to TRBD2. Trimming took 0 bases from V and 4 from J; bases not matched to a gene: 9. The CDR3 runs 19 residues. Germline V gene data show CDR1 as MNHEY and CDR2 as SVGEGT.

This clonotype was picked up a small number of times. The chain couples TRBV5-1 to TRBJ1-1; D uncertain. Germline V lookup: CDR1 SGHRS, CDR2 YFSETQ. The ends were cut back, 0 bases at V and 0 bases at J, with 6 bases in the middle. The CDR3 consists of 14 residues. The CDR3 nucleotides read TGCGCCAGCAGCTTGGGCAGCCTGAACACTGAAGCTTTCTTT. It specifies CASSLGSLNTEAFF.

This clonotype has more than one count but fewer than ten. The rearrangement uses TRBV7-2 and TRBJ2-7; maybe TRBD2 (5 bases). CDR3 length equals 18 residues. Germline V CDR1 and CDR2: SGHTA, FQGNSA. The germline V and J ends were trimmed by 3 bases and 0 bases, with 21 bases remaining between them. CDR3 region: CASSLLGRGRFSSYEQYF. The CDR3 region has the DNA TGTGCCAGCAGCTTGCTAGGCCGGGGTCGATTTAGCTCCTACGAGCAGTACTTC.

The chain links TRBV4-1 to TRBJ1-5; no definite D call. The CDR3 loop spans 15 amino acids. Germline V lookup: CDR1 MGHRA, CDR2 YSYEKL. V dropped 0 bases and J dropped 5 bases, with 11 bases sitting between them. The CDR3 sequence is CASSQEMTEYQPQHF. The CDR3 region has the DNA TGCGCCAGCAGCCAAGAAATGACTGAGTATCAGCCCCAGCATTTT.

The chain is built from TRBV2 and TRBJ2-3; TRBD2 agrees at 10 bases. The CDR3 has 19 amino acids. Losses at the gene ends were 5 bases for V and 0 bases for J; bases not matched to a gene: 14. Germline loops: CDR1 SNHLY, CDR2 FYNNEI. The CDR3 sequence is CASSPRRKRGGTSTDTQYF. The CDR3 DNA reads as TGTGCCAGCAGTCCTCGACGTAAGCGGGGGGGGACTAGCACAGATACGCAGTATTTT. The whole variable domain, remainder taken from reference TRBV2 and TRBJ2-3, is EPEVTQTPSHQVTQMGQEVILRCVPISNHLYFYWYRQILGQKVEFLVSFYNNEISEKSEIFDDQFSVERPDGSNFTLKIRSTKLEDSAMYFCASSPRRKRGGTSTDTQYFGPGTRLTVL.

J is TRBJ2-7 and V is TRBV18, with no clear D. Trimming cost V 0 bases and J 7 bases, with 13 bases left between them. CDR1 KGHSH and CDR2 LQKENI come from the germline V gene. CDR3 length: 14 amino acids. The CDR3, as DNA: TGTGCCAGCTCACCACCTCGGGCGCTGGGGGAGCAGTACTTC. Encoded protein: CASSPPRALGEQYF.

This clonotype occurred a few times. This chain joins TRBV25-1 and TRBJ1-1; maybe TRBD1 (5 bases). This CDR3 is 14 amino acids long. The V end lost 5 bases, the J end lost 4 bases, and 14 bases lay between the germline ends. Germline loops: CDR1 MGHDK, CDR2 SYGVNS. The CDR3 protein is CASSRGDAATEAFF. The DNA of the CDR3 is TGTGCCAGCAGTCGGGGGGACGCGGCCACTGAAGCTTTCTTT.

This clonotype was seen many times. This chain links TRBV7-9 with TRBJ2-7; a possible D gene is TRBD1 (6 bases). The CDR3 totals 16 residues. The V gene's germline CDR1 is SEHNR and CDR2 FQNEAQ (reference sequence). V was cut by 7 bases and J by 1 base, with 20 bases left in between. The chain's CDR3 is CASTPAGVDGSYEQYF. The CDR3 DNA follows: TGTGCCAGCACCCCCGCAGGGGTAGACGGTTCCTACGAGCAGTACTTC.

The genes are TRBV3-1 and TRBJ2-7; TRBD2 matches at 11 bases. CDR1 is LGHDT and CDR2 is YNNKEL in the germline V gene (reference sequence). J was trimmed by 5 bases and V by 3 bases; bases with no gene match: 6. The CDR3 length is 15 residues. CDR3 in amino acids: CASSHSSGGQDEQYF. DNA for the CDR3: TGTGCCAGCAGCCATTCTAGCGGGGGGCAGGACGAGCAGTACTTC.

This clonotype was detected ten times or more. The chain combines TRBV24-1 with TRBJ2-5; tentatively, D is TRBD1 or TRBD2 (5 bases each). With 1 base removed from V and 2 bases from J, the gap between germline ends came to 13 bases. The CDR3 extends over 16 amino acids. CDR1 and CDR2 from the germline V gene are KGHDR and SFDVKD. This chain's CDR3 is CATSDFGFEGQETQYF. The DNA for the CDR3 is TGTGCCACCAGTGATTTTGGGTTTGAGGGGCAAGAGACCCAGTACTTC.

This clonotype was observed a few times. The CDR3 bases are TGCAGTGCTAGAGGTGACAGGGGCAATCAGCCCCAGCATTTT. As protein: CSARGDRGNQPQHF. The J gene is TRBJ1-5, the V gene TRBV20-1; TRBD1 matches 7 bases. The CDR3 has 14 amino acids. The V segment lost 1 base and the J segment 2 bases; nucleotides outside the gene matches: 2. Per the germline V gene, CDR1 is DFQATT and CDR2 is SNEGSKA (reference sequence).

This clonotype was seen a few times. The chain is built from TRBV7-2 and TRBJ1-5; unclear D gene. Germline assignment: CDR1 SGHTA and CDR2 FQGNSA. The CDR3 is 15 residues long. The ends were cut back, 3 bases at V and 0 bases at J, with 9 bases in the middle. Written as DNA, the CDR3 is TGTGCCAGCAGCTTTTTCATGGATAGCAATCAGCCCCAGCATTTT. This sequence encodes CASSFFMDSNQPQHF.

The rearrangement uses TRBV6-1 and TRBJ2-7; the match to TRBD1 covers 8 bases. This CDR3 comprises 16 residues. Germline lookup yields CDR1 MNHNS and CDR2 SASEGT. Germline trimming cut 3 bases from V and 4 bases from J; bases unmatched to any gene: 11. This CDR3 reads CASSDFAQGEIYEQYF. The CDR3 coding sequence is TGTGCCAGCAGTGACTTTGCACAGGGGGAAATTTACGAGCAGTACTTC.

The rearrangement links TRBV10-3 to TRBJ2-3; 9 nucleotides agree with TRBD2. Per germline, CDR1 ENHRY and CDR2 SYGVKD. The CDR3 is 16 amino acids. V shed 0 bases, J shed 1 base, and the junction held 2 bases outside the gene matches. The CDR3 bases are TGTGCCATCAGTGAGTCGTCTAGCGGGGGCACAGATACGCAGTATTTT. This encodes CAISESSSGGTDTQYF.

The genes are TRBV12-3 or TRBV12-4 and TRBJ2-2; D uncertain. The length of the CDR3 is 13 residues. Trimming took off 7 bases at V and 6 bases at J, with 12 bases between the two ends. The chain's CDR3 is CASTRVWPGELFF. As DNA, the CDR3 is TGTGCCAGCACTAGGGTATGGCCCGGGGAGCTGTTTTTT.

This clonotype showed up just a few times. CDR3 in amino acids: CASSVLAGGYYNEQFF. The CDR3 DNA reads TGTGCCAGCAGTGTTTTAGCGGGAGGGTATTACAATGAGCAGTTCTTC. The rearrangement uses TRBV25-1 and TRBJ2-1, with TRBD2 identical over 11 bases. Germline V gene data show CDR1 as MGHDK and CDR2 as SYGVNS. The junction had 6 bases not matched to a gene; V was cut back by 4 bases and J by 4 bases. The CDR3 extends over 16 amino acids.

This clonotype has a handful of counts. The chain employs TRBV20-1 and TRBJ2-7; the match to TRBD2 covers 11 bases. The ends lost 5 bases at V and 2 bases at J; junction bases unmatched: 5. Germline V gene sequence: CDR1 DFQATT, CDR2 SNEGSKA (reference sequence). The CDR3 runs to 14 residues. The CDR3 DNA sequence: TGCAGTGCTGCAAGACTAGCGGGAACCTACGAGCAGTACTTC. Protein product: CSAARLAGTYEQYF.

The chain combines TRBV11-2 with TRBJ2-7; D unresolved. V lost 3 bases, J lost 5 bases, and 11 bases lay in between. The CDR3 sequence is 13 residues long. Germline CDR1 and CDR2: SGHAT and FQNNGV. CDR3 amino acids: CASSFYVTNEQYF. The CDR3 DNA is TGTGCCAGCAGCTTTTACGTAACCAACGAGCAGTACTTC.

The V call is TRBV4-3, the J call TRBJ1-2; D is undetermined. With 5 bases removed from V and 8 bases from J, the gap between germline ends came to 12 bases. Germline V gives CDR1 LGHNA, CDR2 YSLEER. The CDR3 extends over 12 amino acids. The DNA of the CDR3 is TGCGCCAGCAGCTCCGAGGGTAGGGGCTACACCTTC. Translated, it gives CASSSEGRGYTF.

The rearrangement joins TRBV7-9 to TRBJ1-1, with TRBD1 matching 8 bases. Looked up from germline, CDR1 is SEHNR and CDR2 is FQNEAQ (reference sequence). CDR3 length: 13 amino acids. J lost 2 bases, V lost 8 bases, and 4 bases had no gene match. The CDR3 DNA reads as TGTGCCAGCCTCAGGGGGCGTAACACTGAAGCTTTCTTT. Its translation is CASLRGRNTEAFF.

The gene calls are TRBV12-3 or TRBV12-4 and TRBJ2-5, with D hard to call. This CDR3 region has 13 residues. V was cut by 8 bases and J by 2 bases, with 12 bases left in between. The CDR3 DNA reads TGTGCCAGCGGTCCTGACCATCAAGAGACCCAGTACTTC. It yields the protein CASGPDHQETQYF.

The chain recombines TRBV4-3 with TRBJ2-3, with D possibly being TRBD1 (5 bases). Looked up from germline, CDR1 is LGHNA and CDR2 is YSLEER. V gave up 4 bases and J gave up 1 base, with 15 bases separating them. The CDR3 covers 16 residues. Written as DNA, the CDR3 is TGCGCCAGCAGCCGTAGGGGCACCGGAGGCACAGATACGCAGTATTTT. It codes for CASSRRGTGGTDTQYF.

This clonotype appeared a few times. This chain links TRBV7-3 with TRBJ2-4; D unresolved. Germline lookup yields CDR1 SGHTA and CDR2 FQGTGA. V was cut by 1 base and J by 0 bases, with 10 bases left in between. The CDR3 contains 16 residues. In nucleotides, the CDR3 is TGTGCCAGCAGCTTAATGGTTCGGGTAGCCAAAAACATTCAGTACTTC. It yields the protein CASSLMVRVAKNIQYF.

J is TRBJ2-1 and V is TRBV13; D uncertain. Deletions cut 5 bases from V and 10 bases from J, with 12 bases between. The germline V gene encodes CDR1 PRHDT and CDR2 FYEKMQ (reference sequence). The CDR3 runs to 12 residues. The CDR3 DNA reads TGTGCCAGCAGCCCGCAAACAAGAGAGCAGTTCTTC. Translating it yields CASSPQTREQFF.

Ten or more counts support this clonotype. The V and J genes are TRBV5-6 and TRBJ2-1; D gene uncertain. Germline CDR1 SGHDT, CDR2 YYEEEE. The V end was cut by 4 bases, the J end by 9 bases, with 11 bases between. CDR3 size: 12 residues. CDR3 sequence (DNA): TGTGCCAGCAGCCTGAGCAGAGGTGAGCAGTTCTTC. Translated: CASSLSRGEQFF.

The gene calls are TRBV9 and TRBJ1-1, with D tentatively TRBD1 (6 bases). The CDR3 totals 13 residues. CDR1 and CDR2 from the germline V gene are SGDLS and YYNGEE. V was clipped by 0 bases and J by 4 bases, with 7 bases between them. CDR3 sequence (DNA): TGTGCCAGCAGCGTAGAGGGGGGCACTGAAGCTTTCTTT. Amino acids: CASSVEGGTEAFF.

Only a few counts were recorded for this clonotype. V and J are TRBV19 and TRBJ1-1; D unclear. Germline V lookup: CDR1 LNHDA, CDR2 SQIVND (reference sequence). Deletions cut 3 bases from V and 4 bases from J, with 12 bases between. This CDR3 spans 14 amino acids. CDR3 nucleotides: TGTGCCAGTAGTATGGGTAGTGGAAGCACTGAAGCTTTCTTT. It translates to CASSMGSGSTEAFF. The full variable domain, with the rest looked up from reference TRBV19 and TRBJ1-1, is DGGITQSPKYLFRKEGQNVTLSCEQNLNHDAMYWYRQDPGQGLRLIYYSQIVNDFQKGDIAEGYSVSREKKESFPLTVTSAQKNPTAFYLCASSMGSGSTEAFFGQGTRLTVV.

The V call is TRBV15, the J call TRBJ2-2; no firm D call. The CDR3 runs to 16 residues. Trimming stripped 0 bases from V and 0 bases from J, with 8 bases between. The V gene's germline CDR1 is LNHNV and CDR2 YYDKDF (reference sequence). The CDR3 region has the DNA TGTGCCACCAGCAGAGAGAGTGGAGCGAACACCGGGGAGCTGTTTTTT. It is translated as CATSRESGANTGELFF.

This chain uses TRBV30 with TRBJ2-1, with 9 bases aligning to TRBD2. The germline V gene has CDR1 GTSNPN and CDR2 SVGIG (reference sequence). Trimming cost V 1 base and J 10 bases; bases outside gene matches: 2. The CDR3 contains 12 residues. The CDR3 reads CAWSGLAGEQFF. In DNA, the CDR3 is TGTGCCTGGAGTGGGCTAGCGGGAGAGCAGTTCTTC.